The 8 T cell receptor beta chains presented below share a single source sample, sequenced in a study of cytomegalovirus exposure and HLA in healthy donors. Data came from immunoSEQ multiplex PCR; TCRdb stores just in-frame clones and leaves some out. Found here are about 130,000 clones, 70% to 90% of them singletons; the top ten hold roughly 6.7%. Sample: PBMCs. The receptors were sampled from a young woman in good health and CMV-seropositive.

V is TRBV5-1 and J is TRBJ2-2, with a weak D call TRBD2 (6 bases). CDR3 size: 16 residues. Trimming took off 0 bases at V and 7 bases at J, with 16 bases between the two ends. CDR1 SGHRS and CDR2 YFSETQ come from the germline V gene. This CDR3 reads CASSLAGGLTSGELFF. In DNA form, the CDR3 reads TGCGCCAGCAGCTTGGCCGGGGGACTGACGAGCGGGGAGCTGTTTTTT. The full variable domain, with the rest looked up from reference TRBV5-1 and TRBJ2-2, is KAGVTQTPRYLIKTRGQQVTLSCSPISGHRSVSWYQQTPGQGLQFLFEYFSETQRNKGNFPGRFSGRQFSNSRSEMNVSTLELGDSALYLCASSLAGGLTSGELFFGEGSRLTVL.

This clone was observed a handful of times. The DNA for the CDR3 is TGCGCCAGCAGCCGCGGACAGGGAGGTCAGCCCCAGCATTTT. Translation: CASSRGQGGQPQHF. The chain has TRBV4-1 and TRBJ1-5, with TRBD1 matching over 8 bases. CDR3 size: 14 residues. CDR1 is MGHRA, CDR2 YSYEKL, per germline. V dropped 4 bases and J dropped 6; count of bases not matched to a gene: 5.

Here the CDR3 reads CASSRTSGGAEDTQYF. The CDR3 DNA reads as TGTGCCAGCAGTAGGACTAGCGGGGGGGCCGAAGATACGCAGTATTTT. The chain joins TRBV27 to TRBJ2-3, with 15 bases fitting TRBD2. The ends lost 5 bases at V and 5 bases at J; junction bases unmatched: 5. CDR1 and CDR2 (germline): MNHEY, SMNVEV (reference sequence). The CDR3 extends over 16 amino acids.

The chain combines TRBV11-2 with TRBJ2-1; D perhaps matches TRBD2 (6 bases). The CDR3 totals 12 residues. Germline-derived CDR1 and CDR2 are SGHAT and FQNNGV. Trimming shortened V by 4 bases and J by 8 bases, and 9 bases separated the two germline ends. The CDR3, as DNA: TGTGCCAGCAGCTCCTCGGGGGATGAGCAGTTCTTC. Amino acids: CASSSSGDEQFF. The full variable domain, its missing parts supplied by reference TRBV11-2 and TRBJ2-1, is EAGVAQSPRYKIIEKRQSVAFWCNPISGHATLYWYQQILGQGPKLLIQFQNNGVVDDSQLPKDRFSAERLKGVDSTLKIQPAKLEDSAVYLCASSSSGDEQFFGPGTRLTVL.

V and J are TRBV6-1 and TRBJ1-2; no firm D call. The ends were cut back, 7 bases at V and 3 bases at J, with 6 bases in the middle. The CDR3 runs 11 residues. CDR1 and CDR2 from the germline V gene are MNHNS and SASEGT. The CDR3 reads CASTFDYGYTF. CDR3 sequence (DNA): TGTGCCAGCACCTTCGACTATGGCTACACCTTC.

This chain connects TRBV2 to TRBJ2-3, with 8 bases aligning to TRBD1. The germline V gene encodes CDR1 SNHLY and CDR2 FYNNEI. The CDR3 runs to 14 residues. Losses at the gene ends were 10 bases for V and 0 bases for J; bases not matched to a gene: 6. DNA of the CDR3: TGTGCCACCTCCGGGACAGGAAGCACAGATACGCAGTATTTT. Protein sequence: CATSGTGSTDTQYF.

The V call is TRBV5-1, the J call TRBJ2-5; no clear D. This CDR3 spans 14 amino acids. V was trimmed by 0 bases and J by 1 base, leaving 7 bases between them. CDR1 and CDR2 from the germline V gene are SGHRS and YFSETQ. CDR3 protein: CASSLVGIQETQYF. CDR3 bases: TGCGCCAGCAGCTTGGTTGGCATCCAAGAGACCCAGTACTTC.

The chain combines TRBV6-1 with TRBJ2-7, with D perhaps TRBD1 (6 bases). The CDR3 consists of 14 residues. The V end was cut by 6 bases, the J end by 2 bases, with 14 bases between. Germline V gives CDR1 MNHNS, CDR2 SASEGT. The CDR3 region is CASSTQGTTYEQYF. The CDR3 nucleotides are TGTGCCAGCAGCACGCAGGGGACAACCTACGAGCAGTACTTC.